This TCR beta chain was observed in a study of STAT5B mutations in CD4+ large granular lymphocyte leukemia (dated by TCRdb to 2022 to 2024). In the study overall: Among healthy controls, the CDR3 'QG' motif was associated with a particular HLA allele. The study compared the TCRbeta repertoires of patients with CD4+ T-cell large granular lymphocyte leukemia against the TCRbeta repertoires of healthy blood donors. Flow cytometry on FACSCanto II or FACSVerse confirmed that purified fractions exceeded 95% purity among lymphocytes. The research as a whole found: CD4-sorted patient repertoires appeared more clonal than healthy CD4+ repertoires, and this difference persisted after removing the putative leukemic clones. Each patient's main leukemic clonotypes were private, but about a quarter of these clonotypes showed up at low frequency in the non-leukemic repertoires of other patients. TRBV06-family usage was enriched among the top patient clones (8/27) compared with healthy controls (2/35). The data were not HLA-matched, and the higher clonality in CD4+ T-LGLL than in CD8+ T-LGLL could be due to the relatively small sample size.

Buffy coats from over 35 blood donors, supplied by the Finnish Red Cross blood service, were used as healthy controls. All TCR-sequenced material derived from peripheral blood: patient blood samples and healthy donor buffy coats. Ficoll-Hypaque gradient centrifugation was used to isolate peripheral blood mononuclear cells. For the healthy controls, CD4+ cells were obtained from buffy coats by magnetic purification. Genomic DNA was extracted using the Gentra Puregene Cell and Tissue kit, and a Qubit 2.0 fluorometer was used to quantify it. Comment on this clone: It lacks a known antigen. The input lacks base qualities; no much larger clone sits a single base away.

The immunoSEQ assay at survey resolution was applied to genomic DNA for sequencing of TCRbeta rearrangements. Processing in the source paper ran as follows. In the TCR sequencing data, the smallest productive clonotype frequency that could be detected was 2.59 x 10-5. Only productive TCRbeta rearrangements, defined as complete and in-frame sequences, were included in the analyses. Sample clonality was computed as Simpson clonality in the immunoSEQ Analyzer version 3.0. Clones were grouped by frequency into very rare, small, medium, large (1-20%) or hyperexpanded (>20%) categories. OLGA 1.2.3 estimated generation probabilities, VDJtools produced V-gene circos plots, VDJdb was queried for specificities, and GLIPH identified CDR3 motifs. Here the immuneACCESS table is served through TCRdb, limited to in-frame sequences with V and J called. Missing clones are a known gap in these copies; in checked studies unresolved V genes cover under half, and the rest lacks a known reason. That table is the source of V, J and clone size, and D and trimming were worked out from the DNA. This sample comprises some 40,000 clones, 70% to 90% of them detected only once. The top ten clonotypes cover about 2.5% of the sample.

The germline V gene sets CDR1 to SGHDN and CDR2 to FVKESK. Its CDR3 holds 15 amino acids, cysteine through phenylalanine. Left in the record is the CDR3 DNA by itself, 45 bases read in frame from the first base. Unmatched junction bases come to 6, with V trimmed by 6 bases and J by 0 bases. This TCR came from a human donor in good health. Source material: CD4+ T cells from blood buffy coats. The V gene is TRBV14 and the J gene is TRBJ2-3, with 7 bases in between that match TRBD2. The nucleotides read TGTGCCAGCAGTGAAATGGGACTAAGCACAGATACGCAGTATTTT. Its protein product is CASSEMGLSTDTQYF. The reference TRBV14 and TRBJ2-3 proteins fill in what lies around the CDR3, so the full variable domain reads EAGVTQFPSHSVIEKGQTVTLRCDPISGHDNLYWYRRVMGKEIKFLLHFVKESKQDESGMPNNRFLAERTGGTYSTLKVQPAELEDSGVYFCASSEMGLSTDTQYFGPGTRLTVL.